These 31 T cell receptor beta chains were sequenced from one sample in a study of chemoradiotherapy in HPV16-positive cancers. The assay was immunoSEQ multiplex PCR, and TCRdb's table has in-frame clones only and misses some. The sample contains about 5,600 clones, more than 65% of which appear only once. The sample consisted of tumor tissue, taken from a patient who underwent chemoradiotherapy. The receptors come from a human donor with HPV-associated anogenital cancer.

The chain links TRBV6-5 to TRBJ1-2; D perhaps matches TRBD1 (5 bases). There are 13 residues in the CDR3. The germline V gene encodes CDR1 MNHEY and CDR2 SVGAGI. Trimming stripped 2 bases from V and 3 bases from J, with 7 bases between. Here the CDR3 reads CASSYEGHYGYTF. The CDR3 nucleotides are TGTGCCAGCAGTTACGAGGGACACTATGGCTACACCTTC.

The CDR3 protein is CASSPAGGGSNEQFF. CDR3 DNA: TGTGCCAGCAGCCCCGCGGGCGGGGGGTCAAATGAGCAGTTCTTC. V usage is TRBV7-3 and J usage is TRBJ2-1; 8 bases agree with TRBD2. V was pared by 5 bases and J by 7 bases, with 10 bases of the junction left unmatched. CDR3 length: 15 amino acids. Germline-derived CDR1 and CDR2 are SGHTA and FQGTGA. Together with reference TRBV7-3 and TRBJ2-1, the CDR3 gives the full variable domain: GAGVSQTPSNKVTEKGKYVELRCDPISGHTALYWYRQSLGQGPEFLIYFQGTGAADDSGLPNDRFFAVRPEGSVSTLKIQRTERGDSAVYLCASSPAGGGSNEQFFGPGTRLTVL.

This chain joins TRBV9 and TRBJ2-2; 8 bases are a match to TRBD2. The CDR3 contains 17 residues. The germline V gene has CDR1 SGDLS and CDR2 YYNGEE. Trimming took 4 bases from V and 4 from J; bases not matched to a gene: 12. CDR3 nucleotide sequence: TGTGCCAGCAGCCCGAGGACCGGGACTAGTCCCACCGGGGAGCTGTTTTTT. As protein: CASSPRTGTSPTGELFF.

The chain couples TRBV21-1 to TRBJ2-5. TRBV21-1 is assigned pseudogene status. The CDR3 spans 16 residues. The CDR3 protein is CASSKVGRPVQETQYF. Here the CDR3 DNA reads TGTGCCAGCAGCAAAGTGGGACGGCCGGTGCAAGAGACCCAGTACTTC.

The chain links TRBV6-1 to TRBJ2-5; possible D gene TRBD2, 5 bases. Germline V gives CDR1 MNHNS, CDR2 SASEGT. There are 13 residues in the CDR3. The V gene lost 4 bases and the J gene lost 3 bases, with 9 bases spanning the gap. The CDR3 DNA sequence: TGTGCCAGCAGTGGACTGGGAGAAGAGACCCAGTACTTC. Its translation: CASSGLGEETQYF.

J is TRBJ2-1 and V is TRBV27, with D possibly matching TRBD2 (6 bases). V lost 8 bases and J 1 base, leaving 12 bases between the germline ends. The CDR3 has 14 amino acids. Per germline, CDR1 MNHEY and CDR2 SMNVEV (reference sequence). The CDR3 DNA reads TGTGCCAGCCGCCGGGACTTATCCTACAATGAGCAGTTCTTC. This gives the protein CASRRDLSYNEQFF.

This chain uses TRBV15 with TRBJ1-6, with unresolved D. The CDR3 runs to 14 residues. Germline V gene sequence: CDR1 LNHNV, CDR2 YYDKDF (reference sequence). V gave up 0 bases and J gave up 7 bases, with 7 bases separating them. CDR3: CATSRDVGNSPLHF. The CDR3 DNA reads as TGTGCCACCAGCAGAGATGTGGGGAATTCACCCCTCCACTTT.

The chain joins TRBV5-6 to TRBJ1-5, with D unclear. CDR3 length: 17 residues. The germline V gene encodes CDR1 SGHDT and CDR2 YYEEEE. Trimming shortened V by 0 bases and J by 2 bases, and 15 bases separated the two germline ends. The CDR3 nucleotides read TGTGCCAGCAGCTTGGGGGCCCGGATAGGAGGCAATCAGCCCCAGCATTTT. The encoded protein is CASSLGARIGGNQPQHF.

The rearrangement uses TRBV7-3 and TRBJ2-3; 10 bases are shared with TRBD2. Germline trimming cut 4 bases from V and 6 bases from J; bases unmatched to any gene: 7. CDR3 length: 15 amino acids. CDR1 SGHTA and CDR2 FQGTGA come from the germline V gene. The CDR3 loop is CASSYGSGGLDTQYF. CDR3 nucleotide sequence: TGTGCCAGCAGCTATGGTAGCGGGGGGCTTGATACGCAGTATTTT. Together with reference TRBV7-3 and TRBJ2-3, the CDR3 gives the full variable domain: GAGVSQTPSNKVTEKGKYVELRCDPISGHTALYWYRQSLGQGPEFLIYFQGTGAADDSGLPNDRFFAVRPEGSVSTLKIQRTERGDSAVYLCASSYGSGGLDTQYFGPGTRLTVL.

This sequence joins TRBV7-3 and TRBJ1-1, with a possible D match to TRBD1 (5 bases). There are 13 residues in the CDR3. V was shortened by 5 bases and J by 4 bases, with 11 bases between the two germline ends. CDR1 is SGHTA and CDR2 is FQGTGA in the germline V gene. CDR3 sequence: CASSRGGSTEAFF. CDR3 sequence (DNA): TGTGCCAGCAGCCGGGGGGGGAGCACTGAAGCTTTCTTT.

The chain employs TRBV4-2 and TRBJ1-4; D is perhaps TRBD1 (5 bases). From germline, CDR1 is LGHNA and CDR2 YNFKEQ. This CDR3 has 16 amino acids. With 0 bases removed from V and 8 bases from J, the gap between germline ends came to 16 bases. The CDR3 here is CASSQDITDRDEKLFF. CDR3 nucleotide sequence: TGTGCCAGCAGCCAAGATATCACCGACCGGGACGAAAAACTGTTTTTT.

In DNA form, the CDR3 reads TGTGCCAGCAGCTTCGGGACAGGGCAAGAGACCCAGTACTTC. Amino acids: CASSFGTGQETQYF. This rearrangement joins TRBV7-9 to TRBJ2-5, with 9 nucleotides matching TRBD1. Per the germline V gene, CDR1 is SEHNR and CDR2 is FQNEAQ (reference sequence). This CDR3 has 14 residues. The ends lost 3 bases at V and 2 bases at J; junction bases unmatched: 1.

The genes are TRBV15 and TRBJ1-1, with 7 positions matching TRBD1. This CDR3 region has 16 residues. V shed 0 bases and J 4 bases; nucleotides not matched to a gene: 8. CDR1 LNHNV and CDR2 YYDKDF come from the germline V gene (reference sequence). The CDR3 bases are TGTGCCACCAGCAGAGATCGTGCAGGGGGTATCACTGAAGCTTTCTTT. It encodes CATSRDRAGGITEAFF.

The chain is built from TRBV5-1 and TRBJ2-3, with D perhaps matching TRBD1 or TRBD2 (5 bases each). The CDR3 covers 16 residues. CDR1 is SGHRS, CDR2 YFSETQ, per germline. V dropped 1 base and J dropped 0 bases, with 12 bases sitting between them. This CDR3 is CASSLFGTSSTDTQYF. CDR3 DNA sequence: TGCGCCAGCAGCTTGTTTGGGACCTCTAGCACAGATACGCAGTATTTT.

This rearrangement joins TRBV7-2 to TRBJ2-5, with D possibly matching TRBD1 (7 bases). Germline V lookup: CDR1 SGHTA, CDR2 FQGNSA. Trimming removed 5 bases at V and 4 bases at J, with 14 bases between. The CDR3 length is 14 residues. CDR3 sequence: CASSDRAGRETQYF. The DNA of the CDR3 is TGTGCCAGCAGCGACAGGGCGGGGAGAGAGACCCAGTACTTC. Filled out from reference TRBV7-2 and TRBJ2-5, the complete variable domain reads GAGVSQSPSNKVTEKGKDVELRCDPISGHTALYWYRQSLGQGLEFLIYFQGNSAPDKSGLPSDRFSAERTGGSVSTLTIQRTQQEDSAVYLCASSDRAGRETQYFGPGTRLLVL.

The chain links TRBV27 to TRBJ2-5; D remains ambiguous. Germline V lookup: CDR1 MNHEY, CDR2 SMNVEV (reference sequence). The CDR3 extends over 16 amino acids. Deletions cut 2 bases from V and 1 base from J, with 14 bases between. CDR3 sequence reads: CASSLIGFGAQETQYF. The CDR3 DNA reads as TGTGCCAGCAGTTTAATAGGGTTCGGTGCCCAAGAGACCCAGTACTTC.

The rearrangement uses TRBV28 and TRBJ2-5; 8 bases agree with TRBD2. This CDR3 is 16 amino acids long. The germline CDR1 and CDR2 sequences are MDHEN and SYDVKM. The V segment lost 3 bases and the J segment 7 bases; nucleotides outside the gene matches: 13. DNA of the CDR3: TGTGCCAGCAGTTTTGCAAGCGGGGGAATTAAAGGGACCCAGTACTTC. Amino acid sequence: CASSFASGGIKGTQYF.

The CDR3 loop reads CASSYSGTGEVFF. The CDR3 region has the DNA TGTGCCAGCAGTTACTCCGGGACAGGGGAGGTTTTCTTT. The chain couples TRBV6-6 to TRBJ1-1; 10 nucleotides match TRBD1. J gave up 13 bases and V 0 bases, and 5 bases lay outside the gene matches. Germline lookup yields CDR1 MNHNY and CDR2 SVGAGI (reference sequence). The CDR3 covers 13 residues.

This sequence joins TRBV2 and TRBJ2-7; D remains unclear. The germline CDR1 and CDR2 sequences are SNHLY and FYNNEI. The CDR3 totals 13 residues. The V gene lost 7 bases and the J gene lost 1 base, with 11 bases spanning the gap. The CDR3 spells CASTYPFSYEQYF. Written as DNA, the CDR3 is TGTGCCAGCACTTACCCCTTTTCCTACGAGCAGTACTTC.

This clone has only a few counts. The chain has TRBV5-4 and TRBJ2-7; TRBD1 agrees at 11 bases. The CDR3 totals 14 residues. Per germline, CDR1 SGHNT and CDR2 YYREEE (reference sequence). V was clipped by 3 bases and J by 2 bases; unmatched bases: 1. CDR3 nucleotides: TGTGCCAGCAGCTCGGGACAGGGGGCCTACGAGCAGTACTTC. Its translation: CASSSGQGAYEQYF. The entire variable domain, with the rest obtained from reference TRBV5-4 and TRBJ2-7, is as follows: ETGVTQSPTHLIKTRGQQVTLRCSSQSGHNTVSWYQQALGQGPQFIFQYYREEENGRGNFPPRFSGLQFPNYSSELNVNALELDDSALYLCASSSGQGAYEQYFGPGTRLTVT.

The chain recombines TRBV6-6 with TRBJ2-7, with TRBD2 as a possible D gene (5 bases). V lost 5 bases and J lost 3, with 14 bases in between. The CDR3 has 14 amino acids. Looked up from germline, CDR1 is MNHNY and CDR2 is SVGAGI (reference sequence). The CDR3 nucleotides read TGTGCCAGCAGTAGGACCCAGGACTTCTACGAGCAGTACTTC. Its protein product is CASSRTQDFYEQYF.

The chain recombines TRBV2 with TRBJ1-5; 9 nucleotides match TRBD1. Trimming removed 7 bases from V and 4 bases from J; junction bases left unmatched: 5. Germline CDR1 reads SNHLY; CDR2 reads FYNNEI. The length of the CDR3 is 14 residues. Here the CDR3 DNA reads TGTGCCAGCAACGACAGGGGGGCTAATCAGCCCCAGCATTTT. Its protein product is CASNDRGANQPQHF.

The J gene is TRBJ1-5, the V gene TRBV5-4; 7 nucleotides align to TRBD1. The V gene end was trimmed by 2 bases and the J gene end by 5 bases; junction bases not matched to a gene: 7. The germline gives CDR1 SGHNT, CDR2 YYREEE (reference sequence). The CDR3 is 15 amino acids. This chain's CDR3 is CASSFFGGGDQPQHF. CDR3 in DNA: TGTGCCAGCAGCTTCTTCGGAGGGGGCGATCAGCCCCAGCATTTT.

This clone is a singleton in its sample. V gene TRBV4-3 combines with J gene TRBJ2-7; TRBD1 matches 8 bases. After removal of 0 bases from V and 7 bases from J, the junction contained 8 bases not matched to a gene. The CDR3 is 15 residues long. Germline V gene data show CDR1 as LGHNA and CDR2 as YSLEER. CDR3 DNA: TGCGCCAGCAGCCAAGATAGGCAGGGACAGGATGAGCAGTACTTC. As protein: CASSQDRQGQDEQYF.

The genes are TRBV30 and TRBJ1-2, with 7 bases matching TRBD1. The CDR3 length is 14 residues. Germline V gene sequence: CDR1 GTSNPN, CDR2 SVGIG (reference sequence). J gave up 7 bases and V 3 bases, and 11 bases lay outside the gene matches. CDR3 in amino acids: CAWRRGRDSVGYTF. The CDR3 nucleotides read TGTGCCTGGAGGAGGGGGCGCGACTCTGTTGGCTACACCTTC.

The chain has TRBV25-1 and TRBJ1-2; D may be TRBD1 (5 bases). This CDR3 contains 14 residues. The V gene's germline CDR1 is MGHDK and CDR2 SYGVNS. Between the trimmed V and J ends, which lost 3 bases and 5 bases, there was a span of 13 bases. The CDR3 region is CASSDRWGGYGYTF. The CDR3 DNA is TGTGCCAGCAGTGATCGTTGGGGGGGTTATGGCTACACCTTC.

This clone came up once. The chain combines TRBV11-1 with TRBJ1-1; 11 positions agree with TRBD1. The CDR3 runs 16 residues. Looked up from germline, CDR1 is SGHAT and CDR2 is FQDESV (reference sequence). The V and J ends lost 2 bases and 1 base, in that order; junction bases with no gene match: 3. Written as DNA, the CDR3 is TGTGCCAGCAGCTTATTGGGACAGGGGGGGAACACTGAAGCTTTCTTT. It translates to CASSLLGQGGNTEAFF.

This clone is categorized as large. The chain has TRBV5-1 and TRBJ2-7; 12 nucleotides line up with TRBD2. From germline, CDR1 is SGHRS and CDR2 YFSETQ. The CDR3 extends over 15 amino acids. The J segment lost 7 bases and the V segment lost 0 bases, leaving 5 bases of the junction unmatched. The CDR3 nucleotides read TGCGCCAGCAGCTTGGATCCCGGACTAGCGGGAGAGCAGTACTTC. This gives the protein CASSLDPGLAGEQYF.

This clone was seen only once. V is TRBV30 and J is TRBJ1-1, with 7 bases that match TRBD1. The ends lost 2 bases at V and 1 base at J; junction bases unmatched: 7. CDR3 length: 15 residues. The germline V gene has CDR1 GTSNPN and CDR2 SVGIG (reference sequence). CDR3 sequence: CAWSPGTATNTEAFF. The CDR3 nucleotides read TGTGCCTGGAGTCCCGGGACAGCTACGAACACTGAAGCTTTCTTT.

This rearrangement joins TRBV28 to TRBJ2-5, with a weak D call TRBD2 (5 bases). The CDR3 runs 14 residues. The germline V and J ends were trimmed by 4 bases and 4 bases, with 13 bases remaining between them. Germline CDR1 MDHEN, CDR2 SYDVKM. This CDR3 is CASSSPGGGETQYF. DNA of the CDR3: TGTGCCAGCAGTTCCCCAGGAGGCGGAGAGACCCAGTACTTC.

J is TRBJ2-5 and V is TRBV7-6; 9 nucleotides align to TRBD2. The ends lost 7 bases at V and 1 base at J; junction bases unmatched: 4. The CDR3 contains 14 residues. CDR1 is SGHVS and CDR2 is FNYEAQ in the germline V gene. The CDR3 DNA reads as TGTGCCAGCAATAGCGGGGGAACCCAAGAGACCCAGTACTTC. This gives the protein CASNSGGTQETQYF.